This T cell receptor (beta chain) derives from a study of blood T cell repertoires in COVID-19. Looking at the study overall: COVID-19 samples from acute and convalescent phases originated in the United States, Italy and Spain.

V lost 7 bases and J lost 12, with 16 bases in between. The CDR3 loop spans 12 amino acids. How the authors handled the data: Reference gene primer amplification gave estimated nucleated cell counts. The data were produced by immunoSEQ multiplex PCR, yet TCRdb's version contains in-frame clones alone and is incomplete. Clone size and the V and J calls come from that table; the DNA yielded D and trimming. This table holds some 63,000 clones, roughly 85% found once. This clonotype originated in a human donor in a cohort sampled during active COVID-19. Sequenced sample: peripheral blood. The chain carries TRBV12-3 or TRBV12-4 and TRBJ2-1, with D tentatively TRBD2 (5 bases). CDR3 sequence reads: CASTRPGGAQFF. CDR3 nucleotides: TGTGCCAGCACTCGGCCAGGAGGTGCGCAGTTCTTC.